This is a list of T cell receptor beta chains from one sample in a study of blood T cell repertoires in COVID-19. Clones were sequenced by immunoSEQ multiplex PCR, and TCRdb holds only the in-frame ones, with some missing. The sample includes about 270,000 clones, around 91% of them seen just once. The sequenced sample was PBMCs or T cells enriched from blood (not recorded which). The source of these receptors is a woman in her late teens or twenties who had recovered from COVID-19. The CDR3 runs from the conserved cysteine through the conserved F or W. D genes are given only for firm matches. Not all rows give a size; the values are once, few, many and, for expanded clones, a class.

>TRBV5-1|-|-|TRBJ1-5
TGCGCCAGCAGCTTGGGTCAGGGGCTTCATCAGCCCCAGCATTTT
CASSLGQGLHQPQHF
>TRBV9|-|-|TRBJ2-1
TGTGCCAGCAGCGCCGGCTTCCGGGGTGCTGAGCAGTTCTTC
CASSAGFRGAEQFF
>TRBV7-6|TRBD1|-|TRBJ2-2
TGTGCCAGCAGCTTAATCTCCGGGACAGGGGGAATAAACACCGGGGAGCTGTTTTTT
CASSLISGTGGINTGELFF
>TRBV18|-|-|TRBJ1-2
TGTGCCAGCTCAGCCGATAGATGGGGGGACTATGGCTACACCTTC
CASSADRWGDYGYTF
>TRBV4-1|TRBD2|-|TRBJ2-5
TGCGCCAGCAGCCAAGATTGGGCGGGGGGTCAGACCCAGTACTTC
CASSQDWAGGQTQYF
>TRBV6-5|-|few|TRBJ1-5
TGTGCCAGCAGCCCCCCATGGGCGCCCCAGCATTTT
CASSPPWAPQHF
>TRBV28|-|-|TRBJ2-1
TGTGCCAGCAGTTCAGGAGGCGCTGAGCAGTTCTTC
CASSSGGAEQFF
>TRBV19|TRBD1|-|TRBJ1-2
TGTGCCAGTAGGGCGTGGACAGGACGAGGCTACACCTTC
CASRAWTGRGYTF
>TRBV19|-|-|TRBJ2-2
TGTGCCAGTAGTATCCTCGGACTGATCACCGGGGAGCTGTTTTTT
CASSILGLITGELFF
>TRBV28|-|-|TRBJ1-4
TGTGCCAGCAGTTTGGCAGGAAGTAATGAAAAACTGTTTTTT
CASSLAGSNEKLFF
>TRBV10-3|-|-|TRBJ2-7
TGTGCCATCACAAGGTCGGGCGAGCAGTACTTC
CAITRSGEQYF
>TRBV28|-|-|TRBJ2-7
TGTGCCAGTAAAACAGGGTTAGCTGAGCAGTACTTC
CASKTGLAEQYF
>TRBV5-1|-|-|TRBJ1-1
TGCGCCAGCAGCCTGACAGACAACACTGAAGCTTTCTTT
CASSLTDNTEAFF
>TRBV19|-|-|TRBJ1-4
TGTGCCAGTAGTGAGGCAGGGGCGGAAAAACTGTTTTTT
CASSEAGAEKLFF
>TRBV7-9|-|once|TRBJ1-5
TGTGCCAGCAGCTTAGCGACTAATCAGCCCCAGCATTTT
CASSLATNQPQHF
>TRBV4-1|-|-|TRBJ1-5
TGCGCCAGCAGCCAAGAGGACAGTCTTAGCAATCAGCCCCAGCATTTT
CASSQEDSLSNQPQHF
>TRBV7-2|TRBD1|-|TRBJ2-5
TGTGCCAGCAGCTTGCGGACAGGGCGGAGGGAGACCCAGTACTTC
CASSLRTGRRETQYF
>TRBV5-1|-|-|TRBJ2-1
TGCGCCAGCAGCTTGCAGGGCTCCTACAATGAGCAGTTCTTC
CASSLQGSYNEQFF
>TRBV7-3|TRBD2|-|TRBJ2-1
TGTGCCAGCAGCCCTTGGGCTAGCGGGTCCTACAATGAGCAGTTCTTC
CASSPWASGSYNEQFF
>TRBV29-1|TRBD1|once|TRBJ1-4
TGCAGCGTCCGGGACAGGGGGGAAAAACTGTTTTTT
CSVRDRGEKLFF
>TRBV4-2|TRBD2|-|TRBJ2-1
TGTGCCAGCAGCCCAAGACCGGGACTAGCGGGGGGGAGATACAATGAGCAGTTCTTC
CASSPRPGLAGGRYNEQFF
>TRBV6-5|-|-|TRBJ2-3
TGTGCCAGCAGCGGAGCAGATACGCAGTATTTT
CASSGADTQYF
>TRBV7-9|TRBD1|-|TRBJ2-7
TGTGCCAGCAGCGGAACCGGGACAGCTTCCTACGAGCAGTACTTC
CASSGTGTASYEQYF
>TRBV5-4|TRBD2|few|TRBJ2-7
TGTGCCAGCAGCTTGGGCGGGGGGATGCCCACCTACGAGCAGTACTTC
CASSLGGGMPTYEQYF
>TRBV5-4|-|-|TRBJ1-2
TGTGCCAGCAGCTCCATTCTCAGGGGCCGAAACTATGGCTACACCTTC
CASSSILRGRNYGYTF
>TRBV2|TRBD1|-|TRBJ2-3
TGTGCCAGCAGAAAACGACAGGGGGGCATAGATACGCAGTATTTT
CASRKRQGGIDTQYF
>TRBV10-3|-|once|TRBJ1-3
TGTGCCATCAGTGAGGCCGGGGTTGGGAGCTCTGGAAACACCATATATTTT
CAISEAGVGSSGNTIYF
>TRBV5-1|-|-|TRBJ1-3
TGCGCCAGCAGATATGACAGTAACTCTGGAAACACCATATATTTT
CASRYDSNSGNTIYF
>TRBV19|-|-|TRBJ1-6
TGTGCCAGTAGTATACGGGGTACGAATTCACCCCTCCACTTT
CASSIRGTNSPLHF
>TRBV3-1/TRBV3-2|-|-|TRBJ2-2
TGTGCCAGCAGCCTAAACCAGGCGAACACCGGGGAGCTGTTTTTT
CASSLNQANTGELFF